Listed here are 8 T cell receptor beta chains from one sample, sequenced in a study of cytomegalovirus exposure and HLA in healthy donors. The PCR used 60 Vbeta and 13 Jbeta primers. TCRdb keeps only in-frame clones here, not all; method: immunoSEQ multiplex PCR. The repertoire has 80,000 to 100,000 clones, 75% to 85% of them found once; the top ten carry approximately 10%. Sequences were obtained from PBMCs. These receptors were taken from a man aged 18-30 years in good health and CMV-seropositive.

This clone came up once. This chain connects TRBV7-9 to TRBJ2-5; 7 bases are shared with TRBD2. Germline V gene lookup returns CDR1 SEHNR and CDR2 FQNEAQ (reference sequence). With 0 bases clipped from V and 4 bases from J, the junction kept 5 bases outside the gene matches. The CDR3 consists of 15 residues. CDR3 sequence (DNA): TGTGCCAGCAGCTTAGCGACTAGCAGCGGAGAGACCCAGTACTTC. Amino acid sequence: CASSLATSSGETQYF.

The chain is built from TRBV19 and TRBJ1-2; no definite D call. The CDR3 covers 14 residues. CDR1 LNHDA and CDR2 SQIVND come from the germline V gene (reference sequence). V lost 0 bases, J lost 0 bases, and 5 bases lay in between. The CDR3 protein is CASSIDKTNYGYTF. DNA for the CDR3: TGTGCCAGTAGTATAGACAAAACTAACTATGGCTACACCTTC.

This chain connects TRBV19 to TRBJ2-7, with a weak D call TRBD1 (5 bases). The V gene lost 4 bases and the J gene lost 2 bases, with 15 bases spanning the gap. The CDR3 extends over 15 amino acids. Germline-derived CDR1 and CDR2 are LNHDA and SQIVND (reference sequence). The CDR3 loop is CASSTHRRVPYEQYF. CDR3 bases: TGTGCCAGTAGTACACACCGCAGGGTTCCCTACGAGCAGTACTTC.

The V call is TRBV27, the J call TRBJ1-6; 10 nucleotides agree with TRBD1. From germline, CDR1 is MNHEY and CDR2 SMNVEV (reference sequence). V was pared by 5 bases and J by 2 bases, with 9 bases of the junction left unmatched. The CDR3 has 18 amino acids. CDR3 sequence (DNA): TGTGCCAGCAGTCCCGACAGGGGGCTGAACACCTATAATTCACCCCTCCACTTT. As protein: CASSPDRGLNTYNSPLHF.

This clone has just a few counts. The chain couples TRBV5-1 to TRBJ1-6; 8 positions agree with TRBD1. CDR3 length: 14 amino acids. The V segment lost 4 bases and the J segment 7 bases; nucleotides outside the gene matches: 4. CDR1 and CDR2 (germline): SGHRS, YFSETQ. In DNA form, the CDR3 reads TGCGCCAGCAGCGACGGACAGGGAAATTCACCCCTCCACTTT. Its protein is CASSDGQGNSPLHF.

The genes are TRBV7-8 and TRBJ2-2; 11 nucleotides line up with TRBD2. CDR3 length equals 19 residues. CDR1 is SGHVS, CDR2 FQNEAQ, per germline. The V gene end was trimmed by 9 bases and the J gene end by 4 bases; junction bases not matched to a gene: 19. The CDR3 is CASTGGMASGGTSTGELFF. The CDR3 nucleotides read TGTGCCAGTACAGGGGGCATGGCTAGCGGGGGGACTAGCACCGGGGAGCTGTTTTTT.

The gene calls are TRBV30 and TRBJ1-2; weak D call: TRBD1 (6 bases). Germline V gives CDR1 GTSNPN, CDR2 SVGIG (reference sequence). This CDR3 is 14 amino acids long. The V end lost 2 bases, the J end lost 12 bases, and 22 bases lay between the germline ends. CDR3 in DNA: TGTGCCTGGAGTCCCCCCGGAGGGGGGGTTAAGAACACCTTC. Amino acid sequence: CAWSPPGGGVKNTF.

This clone was picked up a small number of times. V and J are TRBV7-8 and TRBJ1-1; 8 nucleotides match TRBD1. Germline CDR1 is SGHVS and CDR2 is FQNEAQ. The length of the CDR3 is 14 residues. V lost 5 bases, J lost 5 bases, and 7 bases stayed unmatched. The CDR3 loop is CASSSQGARTEAFF. The CDR3 nucleotides read TGTGCCAGCAGCAGCCAGGGGGCTCGGACTGAAGCTTTCTTT. Combining the CDR3 with reference TRBV7-8 and TRBJ1-1 gives the whole variable domain GAGVSQSPRYKVAKRGQDVALRCDPISGHVSLFWYQQALGQGPEFLTYFQNEAQLDKSGLPSDRFFAERPEGSVSTLKIQRTQQEDSAVYLCASSSQGARTEAFFGQGTRLTVV.